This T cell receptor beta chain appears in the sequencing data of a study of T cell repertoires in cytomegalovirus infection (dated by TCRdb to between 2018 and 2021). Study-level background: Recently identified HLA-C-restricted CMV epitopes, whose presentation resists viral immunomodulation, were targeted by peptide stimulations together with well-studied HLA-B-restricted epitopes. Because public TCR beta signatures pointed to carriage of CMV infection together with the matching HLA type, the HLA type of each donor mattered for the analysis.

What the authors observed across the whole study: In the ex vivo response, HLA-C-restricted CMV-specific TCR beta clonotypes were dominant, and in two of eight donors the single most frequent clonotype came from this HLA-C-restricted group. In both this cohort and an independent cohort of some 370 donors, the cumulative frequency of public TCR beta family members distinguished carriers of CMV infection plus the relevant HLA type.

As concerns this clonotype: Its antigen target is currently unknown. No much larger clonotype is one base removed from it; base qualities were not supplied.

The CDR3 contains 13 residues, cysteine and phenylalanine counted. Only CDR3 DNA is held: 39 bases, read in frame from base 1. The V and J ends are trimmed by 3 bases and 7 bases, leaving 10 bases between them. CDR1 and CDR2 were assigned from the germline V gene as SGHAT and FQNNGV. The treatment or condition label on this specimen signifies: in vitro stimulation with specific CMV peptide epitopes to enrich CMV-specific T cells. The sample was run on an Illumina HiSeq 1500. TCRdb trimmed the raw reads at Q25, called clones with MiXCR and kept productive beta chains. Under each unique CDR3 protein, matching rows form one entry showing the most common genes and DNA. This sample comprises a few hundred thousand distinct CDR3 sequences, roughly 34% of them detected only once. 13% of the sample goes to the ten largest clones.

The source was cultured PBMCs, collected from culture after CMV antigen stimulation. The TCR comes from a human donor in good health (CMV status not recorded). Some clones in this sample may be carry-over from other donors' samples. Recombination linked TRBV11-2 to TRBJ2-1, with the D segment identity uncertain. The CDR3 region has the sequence CASSFTAANEQFF. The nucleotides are TGTGCCAGCAGCTTCACTGCGGCGAATGAGCAGTTCTTC.